The T cell receptor (beta chain) described here comes from a study of radiotherapy plus CTLA-4 blockade in lung cancer. Study information: Among patients, about 17% showed objective responses, and over 30% had disease control. Findings and limits, study-wide: After treatment with radiotherapy plus ipilimumab, TCR clones that came from the tumor expanded in blood.

Germline-derived CDR1 and CDR2 are LGHNA and YNFKEQ. Trimming cost V 1 base and J 5 bases, with 14 bases left between them. The length of the CDR3 is 15 residues. Patients had chemo-refractory metastatic non-small-cell lung cancer and received focal radiation plus CTLA-4 blockade that used ipilimumab. This clone was seen a single time. Its target is unknown. The data were produced by immunoSEQ multiplex PCR, yet TCRdb's version contains in-frame clones alone and is incomplete. The profile shows about 85,000 clones, approximately 83% of them singletons. This sample comprised peripheral blood, obtained from a patient treated with radiotherapy plus ipilimumab. The rearrangement links TRBV4-2 to TRBJ1-1; no clear D gene. This sequence was found in a human donor with non-small cell lung cancer who had a partial response to radiotherapy plus ipilimumab. CDR3 sequence reads: CASSQARGLGTEAFF. In DNA, the CDR3 is TGTGCCAGCAGCCAAGCACGGGGTTTAGGGACTGAAGCTTTCTTT.